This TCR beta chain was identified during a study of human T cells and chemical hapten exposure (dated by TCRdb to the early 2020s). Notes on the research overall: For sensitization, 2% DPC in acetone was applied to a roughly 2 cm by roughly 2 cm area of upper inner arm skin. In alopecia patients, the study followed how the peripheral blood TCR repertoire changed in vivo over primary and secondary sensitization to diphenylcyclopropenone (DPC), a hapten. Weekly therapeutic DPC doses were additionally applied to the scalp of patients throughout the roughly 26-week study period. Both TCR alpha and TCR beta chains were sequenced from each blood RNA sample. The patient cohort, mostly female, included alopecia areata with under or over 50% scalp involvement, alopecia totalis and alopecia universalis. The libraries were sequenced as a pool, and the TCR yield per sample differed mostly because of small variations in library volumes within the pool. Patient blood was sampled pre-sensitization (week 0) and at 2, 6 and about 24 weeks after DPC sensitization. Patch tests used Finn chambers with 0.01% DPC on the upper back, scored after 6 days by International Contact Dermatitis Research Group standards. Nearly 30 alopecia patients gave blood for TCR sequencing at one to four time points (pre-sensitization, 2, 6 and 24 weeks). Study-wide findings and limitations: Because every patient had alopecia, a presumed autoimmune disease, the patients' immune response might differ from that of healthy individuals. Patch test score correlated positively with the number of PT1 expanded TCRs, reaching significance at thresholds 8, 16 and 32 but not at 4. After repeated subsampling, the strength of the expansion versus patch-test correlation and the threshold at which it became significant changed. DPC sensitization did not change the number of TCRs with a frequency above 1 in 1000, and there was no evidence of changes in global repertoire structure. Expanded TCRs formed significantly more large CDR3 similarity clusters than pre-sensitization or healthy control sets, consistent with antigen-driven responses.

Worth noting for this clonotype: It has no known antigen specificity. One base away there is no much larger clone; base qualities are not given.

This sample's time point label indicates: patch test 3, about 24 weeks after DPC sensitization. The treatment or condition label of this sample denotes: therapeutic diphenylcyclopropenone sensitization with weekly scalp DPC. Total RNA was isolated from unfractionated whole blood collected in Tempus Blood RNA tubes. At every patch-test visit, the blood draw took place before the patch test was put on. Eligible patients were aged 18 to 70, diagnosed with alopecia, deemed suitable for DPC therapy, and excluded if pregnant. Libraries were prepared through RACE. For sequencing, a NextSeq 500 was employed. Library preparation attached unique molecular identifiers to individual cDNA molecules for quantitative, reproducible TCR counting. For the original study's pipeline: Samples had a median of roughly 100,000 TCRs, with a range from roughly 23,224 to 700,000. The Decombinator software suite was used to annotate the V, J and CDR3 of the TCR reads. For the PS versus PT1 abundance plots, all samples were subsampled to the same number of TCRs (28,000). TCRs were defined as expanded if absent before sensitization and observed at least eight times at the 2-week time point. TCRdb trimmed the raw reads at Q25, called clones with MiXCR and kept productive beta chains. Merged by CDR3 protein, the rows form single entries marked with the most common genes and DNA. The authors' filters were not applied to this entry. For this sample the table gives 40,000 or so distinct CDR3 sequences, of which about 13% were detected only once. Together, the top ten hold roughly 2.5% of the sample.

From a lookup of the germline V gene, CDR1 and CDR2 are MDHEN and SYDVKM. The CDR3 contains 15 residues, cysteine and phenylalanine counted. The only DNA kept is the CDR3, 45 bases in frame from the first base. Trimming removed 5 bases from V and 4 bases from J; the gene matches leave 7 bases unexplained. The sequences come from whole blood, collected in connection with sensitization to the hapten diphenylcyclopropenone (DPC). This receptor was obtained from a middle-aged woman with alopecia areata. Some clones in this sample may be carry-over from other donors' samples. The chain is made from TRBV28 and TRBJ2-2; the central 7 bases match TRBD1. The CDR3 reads CASSPDRESTGELFF. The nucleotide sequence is TGTGCCAGCAGTCCCGACAGGGAGAGCACCGGGGAGCTGTTTTTT.